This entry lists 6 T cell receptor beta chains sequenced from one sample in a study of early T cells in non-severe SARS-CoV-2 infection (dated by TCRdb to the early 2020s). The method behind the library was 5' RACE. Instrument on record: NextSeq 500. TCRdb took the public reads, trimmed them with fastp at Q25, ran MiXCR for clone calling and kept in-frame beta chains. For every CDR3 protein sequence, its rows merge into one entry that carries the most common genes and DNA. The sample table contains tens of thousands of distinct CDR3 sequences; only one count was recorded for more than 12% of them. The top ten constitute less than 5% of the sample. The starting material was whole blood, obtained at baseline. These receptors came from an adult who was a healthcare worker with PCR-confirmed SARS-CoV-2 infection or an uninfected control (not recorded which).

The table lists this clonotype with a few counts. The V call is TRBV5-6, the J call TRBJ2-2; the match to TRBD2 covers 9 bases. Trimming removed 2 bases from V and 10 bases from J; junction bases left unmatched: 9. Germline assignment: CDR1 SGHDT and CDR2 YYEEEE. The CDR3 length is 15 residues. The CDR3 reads CASSFGGRALEELFF. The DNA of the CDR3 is TGTGCCAGCAGCTTCGGCGGGAGGGCCTTGGAGGAGCTGTTTTTT.

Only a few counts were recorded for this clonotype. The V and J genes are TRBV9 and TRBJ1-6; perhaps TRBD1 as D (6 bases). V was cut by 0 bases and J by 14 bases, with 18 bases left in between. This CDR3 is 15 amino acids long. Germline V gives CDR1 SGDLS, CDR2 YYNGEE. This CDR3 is CASSVAGGGGASLHF. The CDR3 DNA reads TGTGCCAGCAGCGTAGCTGGCGGAGGGGGAGCATCCCTCCACTTT.

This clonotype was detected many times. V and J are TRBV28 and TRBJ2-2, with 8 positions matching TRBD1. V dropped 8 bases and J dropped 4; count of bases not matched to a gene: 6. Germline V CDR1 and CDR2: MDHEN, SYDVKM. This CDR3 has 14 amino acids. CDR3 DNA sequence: TGTGCCAGCGGCCGGACAGGGACCACCGGGGAGCTGTTTTTT. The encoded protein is CASGRTGTTGELFF.

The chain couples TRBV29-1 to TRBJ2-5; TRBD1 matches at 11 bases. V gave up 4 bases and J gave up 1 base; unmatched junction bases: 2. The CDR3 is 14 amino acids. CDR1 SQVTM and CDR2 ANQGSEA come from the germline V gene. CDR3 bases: TGCAGCGTTGGGGGGACAGGGGGCCAAGAGACCCAGTACTTC. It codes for CSVGGTGGQETQYF.

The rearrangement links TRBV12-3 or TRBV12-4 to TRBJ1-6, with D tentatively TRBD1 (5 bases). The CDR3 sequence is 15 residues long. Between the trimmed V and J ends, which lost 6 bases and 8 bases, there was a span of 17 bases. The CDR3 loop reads CASSQSAGTHSPLHF. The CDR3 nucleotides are TGTGCCAGCAGCCAATCTGCAGGGACCCATTCACCCCTCCACTTT.

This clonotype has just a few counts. In DNA form, the CDR3 reads TGTGCCAGCAGTTACCGCGAGGGCACAGATACGCAGTATTTT. This encodes CASSYREGTDTQYF. The V call is TRBV6-5, the J call TRBJ2-3; D remains unclear. The ends were cut back, 2 bases at V and 1 base at J, with 7 bases in the middle. The CDR3 sequence is 14 residues long. CDR1 and CDR2 from the germline V gene are MNHEY and SVGAGI.